Listed below are T cell receptor beta chains from one sample, sequenced in a study of human T cells and chemical hapten exposure. TCRdb re-called the RACE reads through MiXCR, storing one row per CDR3 protein. The sample holds fewer than 95,000 distinct CDR3 sequences; about 11% are singletons and the top ten take 2.2%. The sequences come from whole blood, collected in connection with sensitization to the hapten diphenylcyclopropenone (DPC). The receptors originated from a man aged 40-55 years with alopecia areata. Some clones in this sample may be carry-over from other donors' samples. Each CDR3 is given with its conserved first and last residue. The order of the fields is D gene, J gene, clone size, V gene, CDR3 DNA, CDR3 protein. The D gene is left open where the match is weak. For some rows the clone size is stated as once, few or many, or as a class when expanded; others skip it.

d_gene: TRBD1
j_gene: TRBJ2-6
abundance: .
v_gene: TRBV12-3/TRBV12-4
CDR3nt: TGTGCCAGCAGACCGACAGGGGCCTTCTCTGGGGCCAACGTCCTGACTTTC
CDR3aa: CASRPTGAFSGANVLTF

d_gene: TRBD1
j_gene: TRBJ2-4
abundance: few
v_gene: TRBV5-1
CDR3nt: TGCGCCGCCAAGGGGGCAGGGGCCAAAAACATTCAGTACTTC
CDR3aa: CAAKGAGAKNIQYF

d_gene: .
j_gene: TRBJ1-1
abundance: .
v_gene: TRBV6-5
CDR3nt: TGTGCCAGCAGCCTCTCGAGGGGCTCTCAATCTGGGGTTTTCTTT
CDR3aa: CASSLSRGSQSGVFF

d_gene: .
j_gene: TRBJ1-1
abundance: .
v_gene: TRBV3-1
CDR3nt: TGTGCCAGCAGCCCCCCCACGGTGGGTACTGAAGCTTTCTTT
CDR3aa: CASSPPTVGTEAFF

d_gene: TRBD1
j_gene: TRBJ2-7
abundance: .
v_gene: TRBV18
CDR3nt: TGTGCCAGCTCAGTTACTATCGGGACAGCCTCTTCCTACGAGCAGTACTTC
CDR3aa: CASSVTIGTASSYEQYF

d_gene: .
j_gene: TRBJ1-4
abundance: many
v_gene: TRBV28
CDR3nt: TGTGCCAGCAGTTTATCGGGGGAAATGGATGAAAAACTGTTTTTT
CDR3aa: CASSLSGEMDEKLFF

d_gene: .
j_gene: TRBJ2-3
abundance: few
v_gene: TRBV5-4
CDR3nt: TGTGCCAGCAGCTACGGGAACTCGAGGACAGATACGCAGTATTTT
CDR3aa: CASSYGNSRTDTQYF

d_gene: .
j_gene: TRBJ1-4
abundance: .
v_gene: TRBV15
CDR3nt: TGTGCCACCAGCAGATCGCTCCAAACTAATGAAAAACTGTTTTTT
CDR3aa: CATSRSLQTNEKLFF

d_gene: TRBD1
j_gene: TRBJ1-1
abundance: many
v_gene: TRBV11-2
CDR3nt: TGTGCCAGCAGCTTAGTTTTTCAGGGGGCTGAAGCTTTCTTT
CDR3aa: CASSLVFQGAEAFF

d_gene: .
j_gene: TRBJ2-7
abundance: few
v_gene: TRBV27
CDR3nt: TGTGCCAGCAATTTGGTCGGAGTAGGGAGGTCCTACGAGCAGTACTTC
CDR3aa: CASNLVGVGRSYEQYF

d_gene: .
j_gene: TRBJ2-7
abundance: .
v_gene: TRBV14
CDR3nt: TGTGCCAGCAGCTGGACGGGGTACGAGCAGTACTTC
CDR3aa: CASSWTGYEQYF

d_gene: .
j_gene: TRBJ1-5
abundance: .
v_gene: TRBV7-2
CDR3nt: TGTGCCAGCAGCTTAGGAGGTTCTAGCAATCAGCCCCAGCATTTT
CDR3aa: CASSLGGSSNQPQHF

d_gene: .
j_gene: TRBJ2-3
abundance: few
v_gene: TRBV29-1
CDR3nt: TGCAGCGTTGAAGACATCTCTCCGGGGGGCAGAAGAGATACGCAGTATTTT
CDR3aa: CSVEDISPGGRRDTQYF

d_gene: .
j_gene: TRBJ1-1
abundance: .
v_gene: TRBV12-3/TRBV12-4
CDR3nt: TGTGCCAGCAGTTTCTCCATGGCTGGGACTGAAGCTTTCTTT
CDR3aa: CASSFSMAGTEAFF

d_gene: TRBD1
j_gene: TRBJ2-5
abundance: few
v_gene: TRBV7-2
CDR3nt: TGTGCCAGCAGCTCATTGATCGACAGGGGGCGAGGGACCCAGTACTTC
CDR3aa: CASSSLIDRGRGTQYF

d_gene: .
j_gene: TRBJ2-4
abundance: .
v_gene: TRBV7-2
CDR3nt: TGTGCCAGCAGCCTCTTGGGAGCCAAAAACATTCAGTACTTC
CDR3aa: CASSLLGAKNIQYF

d_gene: TRBD1
j_gene: TRBJ2-7
abundance: few
v_gene: TRBV3-1
CDR3nt: TGTGCCAGCAGCCTCGGGACAGGGGGTGGCGAGCAGTACTTC
CDR3aa: CASSLGTGGGEQYF

d_gene: .
j_gene: TRBJ2-2
abundance: many
v_gene: TRBV5-1
CDR3nt: TGCGCCAGCAGCTTGGTCTCCAACACCGGGGAGCTGTTTTTT
CDR3aa: CASSLVSNTGELFF

d_gene: TRBD1
j_gene: TRBJ1-3
abundance: .
v_gene: TRBV14
CDR3nt: TGTGCCAGCAGCCAAGAGACAGGGTCTGGAAACACCATATATTTT
CDR3aa: CASSQETGSGNTIYF

d_gene: TRBD2
j_gene: TRBJ2-7
abundance: few
v_gene: TRBV6-5
CDR3nt: TGTGCCAGCAGTTACGGGACTACAACCTACGAGCAGTACTTC
CDR3aa: CASSYGTTTYEQYF

d_gene: .
j_gene: TRBJ2-2
abundance: few
v_gene: TRBV12-3/TRBV12-4
CDR3nt: TGTGCCAGCAGTTATCGACAGGATGGCACCGGGGAGCTGTTTTTT
CDR3aa: CASSYRQDGTGELFF

d_gene: TRBD2
j_gene: TRBJ2-3
abundance: many
v_gene: TRBV5-4
CDR3nt: TGTGCCAGCAGCTTGGCTCTAGCGGGAGAGGCAGATACGCAGTATTTT
CDR3aa: CASSLALAGEADTQYF

d_gene: TRBD1
j_gene: TRBJ1-6
abundance: many
v_gene: TRBV6-6
CDR3nt: TGTGCCAGCACCCACTCGGGGGGACAGGGGAGCTCCTATAATTCACCCCTCCACTTT
CDR3aa: CASTHSGGQGSSYNSPLHF

d_gene: TRBD2
j_gene: TRBJ2-4
abundance: many
v_gene: TRBV20-1
CDR3nt: TGCAGTGCTAGATCCTTGGGAGGGGCCGGGGGTAACATTCAGTACTTC
CDR3aa: CSARSLGGAGGNIQYF

d_gene: .
j_gene: TRBJ2-3
abundance: many
v_gene: TRBV14
CDR3nt: TGTGCCAGCAGCCAAGACCGGACCGCGGCAGGCGCAGATACGCAGTATTTT
CDR3aa: CASSQDRTAAGADTQYF

d_gene: .
j_gene: TRBJ1-1
abundance: many
v_gene: TRBV6-2/TRBV6-3
CDR3nt: TGTGCCAGCAGTTACACTGGGATGAACACTGAAGCTTTCTTT
CDR3aa: CASSYTGMNTEAFF

d_gene: TRBD1
j_gene: TRBJ1-2
abundance: few
v_gene: TRBV24-1
CDR3nt: TGTGCCACCAGCGGGACAGGGGGCGACTATGGCTACACCTTC
CDR3aa: CATSGTGGDYGYTF

d_gene: .
j_gene: TRBJ2-4
abundance: few
v_gene: TRBV20-1
CDR3nt: TGCAGTGCTCGGTCGGAAAACATTCAGTACTTC
CDR3aa: CSARSENIQYF

d_gene: TRBD1
j_gene: TRBJ1-3
abundance: few
v_gene: TRBV5-1
CDR3nt: TGCGCCAGCAGCCGACAGGGTGTTTTGGACACCATATATTTT
CDR3aa: CASSRQGVLDTIYF

d_gene: TRBD1
j_gene: TRBJ1-1
abundance: .
v_gene: TRBV7-9
CDR3nt: TGTGCCAGCAGCCGGGGACAGTACACTGAAGCTTTCTTT
CDR3aa: CASSRGQYTEAFF

d_gene: .
j_gene: TRBJ1-1
abundance: few
v_gene: TRBV6-2/TRBV6-3
CDR3nt: TGTGCCAGCACTGATCGTACGATGAACACTGAAGCTTTCTTT
CDR3aa: CASTDRTMNTEAFF

d_gene: .
j_gene: TRBJ1-6
abundance: many
v_gene: TRBV7-2
CDR3nt: TGTGCCGAGCGGGAGACCTATAATTCACCCCTCCACTTT
CDR3aa: CAERETYNSPLHF

d_gene: .
j_gene: TRBJ1-5
abundance: .
v_gene: TRBV3-1
CDR3nt: TGTGCCAGCAGCCGAGGGAGTGAGCCCCAGCATTTT
CDR3aa: CASSRGSEPQHF